This T cell receptor beta chain stems from a study of blood T cell repertoires in COVID-19. Germline V gives CDR1 MNHEY, CDR2 SMNVEV (reference sequence). With V trimmed by 6 bases and J by 3 bases, 9 bases remained unmatched. The length of the CDR3 is 15 residues. As processed by the authors: Reference gene primer amplification in the assay estimated nucleated cell counts. Data came from immunoSEQ multiplex PCR; TCRdb stores just in-frame clones and leaves some out. The V and J calls and clone size were taken over from that table, and D and trimming were inferred from the DNA. The table has hundreds of thousands of clones, 88% seen once. Residents of about 25 US areas, aged roughly 18 to 89 years, made up the participants.

The sample taken for sequencing was PBMCs or T cells enriched from blood (not recorded which). This receptor was taken from a woman aged 55-70 years who had recovered from COVID-19. The chain has TRBV27 and TRBJ2-7, with 9 bases that match TRBD1. The CDR3 nucleotides read TGTGCCAGCAGGACTTATGGGACAGGGCACTACGAGCAGTACGTC. This encodes CASRTYGTGHYEQYV.